This T cell receptor (beta chain) came from a study of blood T cell repertoires in COVID-19. At the level of the study: Material from acute and convalescent COVID-19 was sourced from the United States, Italy and Spain. Nucleic acid was either cDNA or gDNA, and it came from T cells, B-cell-depleted T cells, or PBMCs.

As processed by the authors: Counts of nucleated cells, estimated from reference gene primer amplification, were obtained. Profiling relied on immunoSEQ multiplex PCR, and the TCRdb table lists in-frame clones only, not all of them. Clone size and the V and J calls come from that table; the DNA yielded D and trimming. The sample contains fewer than 250,000 clones, less than 85% of which appear only once. The sequenced sample was peripheral blood. The source is a woman in her forties or fifties with acute or convalescent COVID-19.

The CDR3 coding sequence is TGTGCCAGCAGCTTGGAGGGGACAGACAACACCGGGGAGCTGTTTTTT. This codes for CASSLEGTDNTGELFF. The chain uses TRBV5-6 and TRBJ2-2; 7 bases align to TRBD1. This CDR3 comprises 16 residues. J was trimmed by 2 bases and V by 0 bases; bases with no gene match: 4. The germline V gene has CDR1 SGHDT and CDR2 YYEEEE.